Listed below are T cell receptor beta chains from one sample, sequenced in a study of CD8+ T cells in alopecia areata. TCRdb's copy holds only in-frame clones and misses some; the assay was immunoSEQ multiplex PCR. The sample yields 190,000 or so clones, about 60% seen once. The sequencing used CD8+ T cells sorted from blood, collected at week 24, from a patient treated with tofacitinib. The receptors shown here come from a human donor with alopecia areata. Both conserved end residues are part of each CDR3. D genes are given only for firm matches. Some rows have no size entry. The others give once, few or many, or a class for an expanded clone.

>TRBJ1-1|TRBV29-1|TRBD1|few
CSVGTGKGNTEAFF
TGCAGCGTTGGGACAGGGAAAGGAAACACTGAAGCTTTCTTT
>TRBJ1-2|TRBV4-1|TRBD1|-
CASSSRDSSYGYTF
TGCGCCAGCAGCTCCCGGGACAGCAGCTATGGCTACACCTTC
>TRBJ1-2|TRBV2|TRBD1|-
CASLGRTGVVGGYTF
TGTGCCAGCCTTGGAAGGACAGGGGTGGTTGGTGGCTACACCTTC
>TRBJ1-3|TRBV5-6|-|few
CASSLGAGNTIYF
TGTGCCAGCAGCTTGGGGGCTGGAAACACCATATATTTT
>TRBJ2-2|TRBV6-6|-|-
CASSYDRITGELFF
TGTGCCAGCAGTTACGACAGAATCACCGGGGAGCTGTTTTTT
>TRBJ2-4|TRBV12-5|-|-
CASGLEKGIQYF
TGTGCTAGTGGTTTAGAAAAGGGCATTCAGTACTTC
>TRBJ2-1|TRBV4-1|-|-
CASSHDDTGTPRSEQFF
TGCGCCAGCAGCCATGACGACACCGGGACCCCCCGGAGTGAGCAGTTCTTC
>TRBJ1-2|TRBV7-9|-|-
CASSPPLRDTANYGYTF
TGTGCCAGCAGCCCTCCACTCAGGGACACCGCAAACTATGGCTACACCTTC
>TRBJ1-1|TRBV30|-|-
CAWGTLATEAFF
TGTGCCTGGGGCACCTTGGCTACTGAAGCTTTCTTT
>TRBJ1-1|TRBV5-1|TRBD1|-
CASSVTGETEAFF
TGCGCCAGCAGCGTCACAGGGGAAACTGAAGCTTTCTTT
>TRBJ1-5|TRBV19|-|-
CASSIARLRDQPQHF
TGTGCCAGTAGTATCGCAAGGCTAAGGGATCAGCCCCAGCATTTT
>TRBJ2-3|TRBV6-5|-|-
CASSYYTGTDTQYF
TGTGCCAGCAGTTACTATACAGGCACAGATACGCAGTATTTT
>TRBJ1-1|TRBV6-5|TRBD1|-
CASSLQGAGNTEAFF
TGTGCCAGCAGTTTACAGGGGGCAGGGAACACTGAAGCTTTCTTT
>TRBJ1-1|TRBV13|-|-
CASSKGNTEAFF
TGTGCCAGCAGTAAGGGGAACACTGAAGCTTTCTTT
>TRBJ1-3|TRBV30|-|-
CAWSVLGFPDSGNTIYF
TGTGCCTGGAGTGTACTTGGGTTCCCGGACTCTGGAAACACCATATATTTT
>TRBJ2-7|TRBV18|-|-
CASSPRTAWYEQYF
TGTGCCAGCTCACCCAGGACGGCGTGGTACGAGCAGTACTTC
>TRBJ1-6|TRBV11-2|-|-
CASSLDGGARNSPLHF
TGTGCCAGCAGCTTAGATGGCGGGGCTCGGAATTCACCCCTCCACTTT
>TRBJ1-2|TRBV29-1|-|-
CSVDLGTYGYTF
TGCAGCGTTGACCTCGGAACCTATGGCTACACCTTC
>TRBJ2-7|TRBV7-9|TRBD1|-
CASSLADRADEQYF
TGTGCCAGCAGCTTAGCGGACAGGGCGGACGAGCAGTACTTC
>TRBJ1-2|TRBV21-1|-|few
CASRAQGHGYTF
TGTGCCAGCAGGGCACAGGGGCATGGCTACACCTTC
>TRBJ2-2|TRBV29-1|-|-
CSANPGDGRNTGELFF
TGCAGCGCTAACCCTGGGGACGGGCGTAACACCGGGGAGCTGTTTTTT
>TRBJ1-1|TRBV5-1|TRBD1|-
CASSLLGTEAEAFF
TGCGCCAGCAGCTTATTAGGGACAGAAGCAGAAGCTTTCTTT
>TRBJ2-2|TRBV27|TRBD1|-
CASTFGQGGAGELFF
TGTGCCAGCACCTTCGGACAGGGGGGGGCCGGGGAGCTGTTTTTT